These T cell receptor beta chains were read from a single sample in a study of shared T cell receptors in the human thymus. The table came from immunoSEQ multiplex PCR; TCRdb's copy has only in-frame clones and leaves some out. The table shows approximately 580,000 clones, with around 82% occurring only once. A further study also used this sample, focusing on human thymus T cells.

Sequenced input: thymocytes. The origin of the receptors is a boy under two years old with a congenital heart defect. CDR3s include the opening cysteine and the closing phenylalanine or tryptophan. The D gene is left open where the match is weak. Size values are once, few and many counts, or a class for expanded clones, and some rows have none.

>NA|NA|TRBJ2-7|TRBV18
TGTGCCAGCTCACCTCAGGTTCTAAACTACGAGCAGTACTTC
CASSPQVLNYEQYF
>TRBD2|few|TRBJ2-1|TRBV29-1
TGCAGCCTGGAGCCGGGACTAGCGGGACACCGCTCCTACAATGAGCAGTTCTTC
CSLEPGLAGHRSYNEQFF
>TRBD1|once|TRBJ2-7|TRBV29-1
TGCAGCGTTGAAGGGGATGGACAGGTGGGCGGAAATCGGGCCTACGAGCAGTACTTC
CSVEGDGQVGGNRAYEQYF
>NA|NA|TRBJ2-4|TRBV27
TGTGCCAGCAGGAACCATCCTCTGAGGGCCCAAAACATTCAGTACTTC
CASRNHPLRAQNIQYF
>NA|NA|TRBJ2-7|TRBV6-5
TGTGCCAGCAGTACCACGGGCGAGCAGTACTTC
CASSTTGEQYF
>TRBD2|NA|TRBJ2-3|TRBV19
TGTGCCAGTAGCGGGAGGGGGGGGAGCACAGATACGCAGTATTTT
CASSGRGGSTDTQYF
>TRBD1|NA|TRBJ1-1|TRBV27
TGTGCCAGCTACACCACACAGGGGGCCCACACTGAAGCTTTCTTT
CASYTTQGAHTEAFF
>NA|NA|TRBJ1-5|TRBV5-8
TGTGCCAGCAGCTTGTCACCCAGGGGCAATCAGCCCCAGCATTTT
CASSLSPRGNQPQHF
>TRBD2|NA|TRBJ2-1|TRBV4-1
TGCGCCAGCAGCCGGCGGGGGGCGCCTCCAGACAATGAGCAGTTCTTC
CASSRRGAPPDNEQFF
>NA|NA|TRBJ2-2|TRBV14
TGTGCCAGCAGCCAAGATTTGCTAGGCGCGAACACCGGGGAGCTGTTTTTT
CASSQDLLGANTGELFF
>TRBD2|few|TRBJ2-1|TRBV19
TGTGCCAGTAGTCCTATAGCGGGGAGCTCCTACAATGAGCAGTTCTTC
CASSPIAGSSYNEQFF
>TRBD2|few|TRBJ2-5|TRBV27
TGTGCCAGCAGTTTACTAGCGGGAGGTGGTAGAGAGACCCAGTACTTC
CASSLLAGGGRETQYF
>TRBD2|NA|TRBJ2-7|TRBV5-1
TGCGCCAGCAGCTTGGCGGGCACTAGCGGGAGGGGCTCCTACGAGCAGTACTTC
CASSLAGTSGRGSYEQYF
>TRBD2|NA|TRBJ2-7|TRBV14
TGTGCCAGCAGCCAAGGAACTAGCGGTACCTACGAGCAGTACTTC
CASSQGTSGTYEQYF
>NA|NA|TRBJ1-4|TRBV4-3
TGCGCCAGCAGCCCAGGACCCGGGACAAAGAATGAAAAACTGTTTTTT
CASSPGPGTKNEKLFF
>TRBD2|NA|TRBJ2-1|TRBV10-3
TGTGCCATCAGAGCGGGAGGGCCGCACAATGAGCAGTTCTTC
CAIRAGGPHNEQFF
>TRBD2|once|TRBJ2-7|TRBV2
TGTGCCAGCAGTCCCGGACTAGCGGGAACCTACGAGCAGTACTTC
CASSPGLAGTYEQYF
>TRBD1|NA|TRBJ2-7|TRBV7-6
TGTGCCAGCAGCTTAGTCGGGCAGACAGGGAGCTCCTACGAGCAGTACTTC
CASSLVGQTGSSYEQYF
>TRBD1|NA|TRBJ1-2|TRBV28
TGTGCCAGCAGTTTTCGAGGGGGCCCAAACTATGGCTACACCTTC
CASSFRGGPNYGYTF
>TRBD2|NA|TRBJ2-2|TRBV25-1
TGTGCCAGCAGTGACTTAGCGGGAGAGAACGGGGAGCTGTTTTTT
CASSDLAGENGELFF
>TRBD2|NA|TRBJ2-3|TRBV14
TGTGCCAGCAGCTACTCAACCGACACCGGGACTAGCCCACGGTATACGCAGTATTTT
CASSYSTDTGTSPRYTQYF
>TRBD1|NA|TRBJ1-4|TRBV14
TGTGCCAGCAGCCCCCCGGGACAGGGAAATGGGAATGAAAAACTGTTTTTT
CASSPPGQGNGNEKLFF
>NA|few|TRBJ2-3|TRBV7-9
TGTGCCAGCAGCTTAGTAGAGGCAGAACCCCGGGATACGCAGTATTTT
CASSLVEAEPRDTQYF
>TRBD2|NA|TRBJ2-7|TRBV19
TGTGCCAGTAGTATAAAGCGGGAGAATGTCTACGAGCAGTACTTC
CASSIKRENVYEQYF
>NA|few|TRBJ1-3|TRBV4-1
TGCGCCAGCAGCCATCCCTCCGGCAGGGAATCGAGCTCTGGAAACACCATATATTTT
CASSHPSGRESSSGNTIYF
>TRBD1|NA|TRBJ1-2|TRBV27
TGTGCCAGCAGTCTTCGGGACAGAAACTATGGCTACACCTTC
CASSLRDRNYGYTF
>NA|once|TRBJ2-7|TRBV5-6
TGTGCCAGCCACCAAGGGAGGAGTACCTACGAGCAGTACTTC
CASHQGRSTYEQYF
>TRBD2|NA|TRBJ2-3|TRBV7-9
TGTGCCAGCAGCTTTGGACTAGCGGGAGGGCCCCGCACAGATACGCAGTATTTT
CASSFGLAGGPRTDTQYF
>NA|NA|TRBJ2-7|TRBV6-1
TGTGCCACCCCGTCAGACTCGAACTACGAGCAGTACTTC
CATPSDSNYEQYF
>NA|once|TRBJ1-1|TRBV11-2
TGTGCCAGCAGCTTAGACACAGGACCTCAGAACACTGAAGCTTTCTTT
CASSLDTGPQNTEAFF
>NA|NA|TRBJ2-7|TRBV7-6
TGTGCCAGCAGCTTAGTCGGGAGAGGAACCTACGAGCAGTACTTC
CASSLVGRGTYEQYF
>TRBD2|few|TRBJ2-3|TRBV29-1
TGCAGCGATAGGAGCGGAGGAGCTACGGGAGGGGGGACAGATACGCAGTATTTT
CSDRSGGATGGGTDTQYF
>NA|NA|TRBJ2-7|TRBV6-8
TGTGCCAGCAGTTACGAGGGTGAGGTCTACGAGCAGTACTTC
CASSYEGEVYEQYF
>NA|NA|TRBJ1-5|TRBV6-5
TGTGCCAGCAGTTCCTCGGGGGGGCCCAATCAGCCCCAGCATTTT
CASSSSGGPNQPQHF
>TRBD2|NA|TRBJ2-7|TRBV29-1
TGCAGCGTTGAAGATCCCGGGGGGGACCGCTTCGAGCAGTACTTC
CSVEDPGGDRFEQYF
>NA|NA|TRBJ1-2|TRBV5-4
TGTGCCAGCAGCTTGGAGACATTCTATGGCTACACCTTC
CASSLETFYGYTF
>NA|NA|TRBJ1-1|TRBV4-3
TGCGCCAGCAGCCAAGAATTCAGCGAGAACACTGAAGCTTTCTTT
CASSQEFSENTEAFF
>NA|once|TRBJ2-7|TRBV7-9
TGTGCCAGCAGCTTCGGGGGGCCGGCAAGGTACGAGCAGTACTTC
CASSFGGPARYEQYF
>NA|NA|TRBJ2-5|TRBV21-1
TGTGCCAGCAGCAAAGGGGCAGGGTTCGAAGAGACCCAGTACTTC
CASSKGAGFEETQYF
>NA|NA|TRBJ1-4|TRBV28
TGTGCCAGCAGTTTATTGATGCGGGGGCTACCCGCAACTAATGAAAAACTGTTTTTT
CASSLLMRGLPATNEKLFF
>NA|few|TRBJ2-7|TRBV29-1
TGCAGCGTTGAAGATACTGCGGGGAGCTCCTACGAGCAGTACTTC
CSVEDTAGSSYEQYF
>NA|NA|TRBJ1-4|TRBV4-3
TGCGCCAGCAGCCAAGTGAGGAACATCGCCCTCGGGGTTAGGGCTAATGAAAAACTGTTTTTT
CASSQVRNIALGVRANEKLFF
>NA|NA|TRBJ2-7|TRBV19
TGTGCCAGTAGTATGGAGGGTCGGGGCAGTAGCTCCTACGAGCAGTACTTC
CASSMEGRGSSSYEQYF
>NA|NA|TRBJ1-2|TRBV18
TGTGCCAGCTCACCACCGGGCCCTCCAGGCTACGGCTACACCTTC
CASSPPGPPGYGYTF
>NA|NA|TRBJ2-7|TRBV23-1
TGCGCCAGCAGCCAACCCCGAACATGCTACGAGCAGTACTTC
CASSQPRTCYEQYF
>NA|NA|TRBJ2-7|TRBV10-3
TGTGCCATCAGCCGGTCAGGGGCTCAGGCCTTTGCCCACGAGCAGTACTTC
CAISRSGAQAFAHEQYF